This TCR beta chain was sequenced during a study of post-analysis software for immune sequencing data. Study findings and constraints: In multiple sclerosis, normalized Chao1 diversity was significantly below that of controls. Patients used several TRBV segments, including TRBV5-6, TRBV5-1 and TRBV20-1, more often than controls.

Concerning this clonotype itself: Its antigen is undetermined.

Unique molecular identifiers were built into the TCR beta cDNA libraries. TCRdb reprocessed the PCR reads via MiXCR and lists one record per CDR3 protein. The data show over 700,000 distinct CDR3 sequences, 30% seen once. Trimming cost V 8 bases and J 2 bases, with 11 bases left between them. The CDR3 is 13 amino acids. The germline gives CDR1 MNHEY, CDR2 SMNVEV (reference sequence). The sequenced material came from blood. The TCR was taken from a girl aged 5-17 years with multiple sclerosis. The chain recombines TRBV27 with TRBJ2-3; D possibly corresponds to TRBD2 (5 bases). CDR3 sequence: CASLEGNTDTQYF. The CDR3 bases are TGTGCCAGCCTTGAGGGAAACACAGATACGCAGTATTTT.